Following are 23 T cell receptor beta chains from one sample sequenced in a study of untreated major depressive disorder. Study-wide results and caveats: CD4+ T cells from depressed patients used TRBV05-01 (Vbeta 5.1) more often than controls.

Sequencing used immunoSEQ multiplex PCR; TCRdb keeps in-frame clones, though not all of them. The sample shows around 23,000 clones, about 90% of them seen only once. No antigen has been assigned to these receptors. The sample taken for sequencing was CD4+ T cells from PBMCs. All receptors derive from a woman between 25 and 40 years old with major depressive disorder.

This clone appeared a few times. This chain connects TRBV21-1 to TRBJ1-5; the table's D gene call, TRBD1, was not cross checked with the DNA. TRBV21-1 is recorded as a pseudogene. This CDR3 comprises 19 residues. CDR3 DNA sequence: TGTGCCAGCAGCAAAGTGGTAGGGTCGGGACAGGGGGCTCGTCAGCCCCAGCATTTT. Encoded protein: CASSKVVGSGQGARQPQHF.

The V and J genes are TRBV28 and TRBJ2-3; tentatively, D is TRBD2 (6 bases). Deletions cut 4 bases from V and 11 bases from J, with 16 bases between. Germline CDR1 MDHEN, CDR2 SYDVKM. The CDR3 spans 13 residues. CDR3 amino acids: CASSYYLVGGQYF. The CDR3 nucleotides are TGTGCCAGCAGTTACTACCTTGTGGGAGGGCAGTATTTT.

This chain connects TRBV7-2 to TRBJ2-7; D could derive from TRBD1 or TRBD2 (5 bases each). Germline CDR1 reads SGHTA; CDR2 reads FQGNSA. This CDR3 contains 12 residues. The ends were cut back, 4 bases at V and 6 bases at J, with 10 bases in the middle. The CDR3 reads CASSWGRIEQYF. The CDR3 nucleotides are TGTGCCAGCAGCTGGGGACGGATCGAGCAGTACTTC.

This rearrangement joins TRBV29-1 to TRBJ1-1; D unclear. Germline lookup yields CDR1 SQVTM and CDR2 ANQGSEA. Trimming pared 3 bases from V and 1 base from J, leaving 9 bases between. The CDR3 is 13 residues long. The CDR3 nucleotides read TGCAGCGTTGAGAGCGGTGGGAACACTGAAGCTTTCTTT. Encoded protein: CSVESGGNTEAFF.

The CDR3 loop reads CASSLIPGPNYGYTF. CDR3 nucleotide sequence: TGTGCCAGCAGCTTAATTCCAGGGCCTAACTATGGCTACACCTTC. This chain connects TRBV7-2 to TRBJ1-2; D is perhaps TRBD1 (5 bases). The CDR3 extends over 15 amino acids. V was shortened by 2 bases and J by 0 bases, with 10 bases between the two germline ends. The germline CDR1 and CDR2 sequences are SGHTA and FQGNSA.

The chain recombines TRBV27 with TRBJ1-1; unclear D gene. This CDR3 is built from 12 residues. Deletions cut 3 bases from V and 7 bases from J, with 9 bases between. CDR1 is MNHEY, CDR2 SMNVEV, per germline (reference sequence). CDR3 region: CASSFPFGEAFF. CDR3 DNA: TGTGCCAGCAGTTTTCCTTTTGGTGAAGCTTTCTTT.

This clone was seen a single time. The V and J genes are TRBV19 and TRBJ2-7, with TRBD1 identical over 7 bases. Germline V gives CDR1 LNHDA, CDR2 SQIVND (reference sequence). Trimming cost V 4 bases and J 3 bases; bases outside gene matches: 6. The CDR3 totals 14 residues. CDR3 nucleotide sequence: TGTGCCAGTAGTACCTCTAGGGACAGCTACGAGCAGTACTTC. It translates to CASSTSRDSYEQYF. Full variable domain (missing parts from reference TRBV19 and TRBJ2-7): DGGITQSPKYLFRKEGQNVTLSCEQNLNHDAMYWYRQDPGQGLRLIYYSQIVNDFQKGDIAEGYSVSREKKESFPLTVTSAQKNPTAFYLCASSTSRDSYEQYFGPGTRLTVT.

This clone was counted only a few times. The sample carries other DNA sequences with the same CDR3. The rearrangement joins TRBV28 to TRBJ2-7; TRBD1 is a possible D gene (5 bases). The CDR3 is made up of 14 amino acids. In germline, CDR1 is MDHEN, CDR2 SYDVKM. V lost 1 base to trimming and J lost 3 bases, with 10 bases between them. The CDR3: CASSLSGRDYEQYF. The CDR3 region has the DNA TGTGCCAGCAGTTTATCGGGCAGGGACTACGAGCAGTACTTC.

The rearrangement links TRBV4-2 to TRBJ1-6; D ambiguous. The CDR3 is 17 amino acids. The V end lost 0 bases, the J end lost 0 bases, and 9 bases lay between the germline ends. Germline CDR1 reads LGHNA; CDR2 reads YNFKEQ. In DNA form, the CDR3 reads TGTGCCAGCAGCCAAGATCCGGCAAGCTCCTATAATTCACCCCTCCACTTT. Protein product: CASSQDPASSYNSPLHF.

In this sample, this clone turned up a few times. The chain joins TRBV2 to TRBJ2-5, with 10 positions matching TRBD2. The junction had 7 bases not matched to a gene; V was cut back by 7 bases and J by 5 bases. Germline assignment: CDR1 SNHLY and CDR2 FYNNEI. The CDR3 length is 14 residues. CDR3 bases: TGTGCCAGCACACTAGCGGGACTCCAGGAGACCCAGTACTTC. Translating it yields CASTLAGLQETQYF.

The rearrangement joins TRBV4-2 to TRBJ1-6; D possibly corresponds to TRBD1 (5 bases). Per the germline V gene, CDR1 is LGHNA and CDR2 is YNFKEQ. The CDR3 covers 14 residues. V was shortened by 4 bases and J by 9 bases, with 13 bases between the two germline ends. The CDR3 is CASSLGERSSPLHF. The CDR3 nucleotides read TGTGCCAGCAGCCTAGGGGAAAGGAGTTCACCCCTCCACTTT.

This chain connects TRBV7-8 to TRBJ2-1, with 7 bases aligning to TRBD2. With 1 base clipped from V and 4 bases from J, the junction kept 7 bases outside the gene matches. Germline values: CDR1 SGHVS, CDR2 FQNEAQ. The CDR3 consists of 16 residues. CDR3 nucleotides: TGTGCCAGCAGCTTAGGCGGGACTACCCTATACAATGAGCAGTTCTTC. Amino acid sequence: CASSLGGTTLYNEQFF.

The chain has TRBV5-4 and TRBJ2-5, with 7 bases fitting TRBD2. Per the germline V gene, CDR1 is SGHNT and CDR2 is YYREEE (reference sequence). V was clipped by 4 bases and J by 5 bases; unmatched bases: 5. This CDR3 contains 13 residues. The CDR3 loop is CASSPGREETQYF. CDR3 DNA: TGTGCCAGCAGCCCAGGGAGGGAGGAGACCCAGTACTTC.

This chain joins TRBV6-1 and TRBJ2-7; 12 bases agree with TRBD1. This CDR3 spans 15 amino acids. J gave up 12 bases and V 1 base, and 10 bases lay outside the gene matches. CDR1 is MNHNS and CDR2 is SASEGT in the germline V gene. DNA of the CDR3: TGTGCCAGCAGTGAAGGAAGGGACAGGGGGCTGAAAGGGTACTTC. Translating gives CASSEGRDRGLKGYF.

V usage is TRBV19 and J usage is TRBJ1-1; D not resolved. CDR3 length equals 14 residues. The ends were cut back, 2 bases at V and 1 base at J, with 8 bases in the middle. Germline loops: CDR1 LNHDA, CDR2 SQIVND (reference sequence). CDR3 residues: CASSIRDTNTEAFF. In DNA, the CDR3 is TGTGCCAGTAGTATACGTGACACGAACACTGAAGCTTTCTTT.

This sequence joins TRBV19 and TRBJ2-1; 7 bases fit TRBD1. The CDR3 consists of 16 residues. The germline V gene has CDR1 LNHDA and CDR2 SQIVND (reference sequence). Losses at the gene ends were 0 bases for V and 0 bases for J; bases not matched to a gene: 2. The CDR3 DNA reads as TGTGCCAGTAGTATAGATTGGACAGGCTCCTACAATGAGCAGTTCTTC. This translates into CASSIDWTGSYNEQFF.

The count of this clone is one. V is TRBV18 and J is TRBJ1-1; no definite D call. This CDR3 has 14 amino acids. Trimming took 3 bases from V and 3 from J, leaving 11 bases between them. Looked up from germline, CDR1 is KGHSH and CDR2 is LQKENI. For the CDR3, the DNA is TGTGCCAGCTCACCGGACGGCTTTTACACTGAAGCTTTCTTT. Translated: CASSPDGFYTEAFF. The whole variable domain, filled in from reference TRBV18 and TRBJ1-1, reads NAGVMQNPRHLVRRRGQEARLRCSPMKGHSHVYWYRQLPEEGLKFMVYLQKENIIDESGMPKERFSAEFPKEGPSILRIQQVVRGDSAAYFCASSPDGFYTEAFFGQGTRLTVV.

V usage is TRBV5-6 and J usage is TRBJ1-3; no reliable D call. Trimming pared 4 bases from V and 0 bases from J, leaving 11 bases between. The CDR3 covers 15 residues. The V gene's germline CDR1 is SGHDT and CDR2 YYEEEE. CDR3 region: CASSDQLASGNTIYF. In nucleotides, the CDR3 is TGTGCCAGCAGCGACCAATTGGCCTCTGGAAACACCATATATTTT.

DNA for the CDR3: TGTGCCAGCAGCTTAGAGAGGTCGTCAGGCTATGGCTACACCTTC. The encoded protein is CASSLERSSGYGYTF. The chain combines TRBV7-2 with TRBJ1-2; no firm D call. V was clipped by 1 base and J by 4 bases, with 13 bases between them. CDR3 size: 15 residues. In germline, CDR1 is SGHTA, CDR2 FQGNSA. Using reference TRBV7-2 and TRBJ1-2 for the parts outside the CDR3, the full variable domain is GAGVSQSPSNKVTEKGKDVELRCDPISGHTALYWYRQSLGQGLEFLIYFQGNSAPDKSGLPSDRFSAERTGGSVSTLTIQRTQQEDSAVYLCASSLERSSGYGYTFGSGTRLTVV.

In the case of this clone: One end of the junction is discordant with germline, which a read error may explain. The V call is TRBV5-8, the J call TRBJ2-7; D is unresolved. This CDR3 region has 11 residues. Germline V gene lookup returns CDR1 SGHTS and CDR2 YDEGEE. CDR3 bases: TGTGCCAGCAGCTTCGCCGCGGCCGGCTTCTTC. Translation: CASSFAAAGFF.

The chain joins TRBV2 to TRBJ2-5, with 11 bases lining up with TRBD2. CDR3 length: 15 amino acids. Germline V CDR1 and CDR2: SNHLY, FYNNEI. V was clipped by 7 bases and J by 2 bases; unmatched bases: 6. CDR3 sequence reads: CASIKGLADQETQYF. DNA for the CDR3: TGTGCCAGCATTAAGGGACTAGCGGATCAAGAGACCCAGTACTTC.

The rearrangement joins TRBV7-9 to TRBJ2-5, with D unresolved. The CDR3 has 13 residues. The V end was cut by 1 base, the J end by 5 bases, with 8 bases between. From germline, CDR1 is SEHNR and CDR2 FQNEAQ (reference sequence). This CDR3 reads CASSLGSRETQYF. CDR3 nucleotide sequence: TGTGCCAGCAGCTTAGGGAGTAGGGAGACCCAGTACTTC.

The CDR3 DNA is TGTGCCAGCAGCTTATCAGTCGGACTAGCCGCGGTCGAGCAGTACTTC. This codes for CASSLSVGLAAVEQYF. The genes are TRBV7-9 and TRBJ2-7, with 8 nucleotides matching TRBD2. J lost 6 bases, V lost 2 bases, and 12 bases had no gene match. The CDR3 is made up of 16 amino acids. Germline lookup yields CDR1 SEHNR and CDR2 FQNEAQ (reference sequence).